One sample yielded the 29 T cell receptor beta chains listed below, sequenced in a study of T cells in Graves' hyperthyroidism and ophthalmopathy (dated by TCRdb to the late 2010s). Receptor amplification or capture employed multiplex PCR. For sequencing, an Illumina HiSeq 2000 was employed. Amplification of TCR beta CDR3 regions was carried out from RNA transcripts. The first round of RT-PCR for the TCR CDR3 was performed with the HTBI primer set and the Qiagen OneStep RT-PCR kit. Starting from the raw public reads, TCRdb applied fastp trimming at Q25, assembled clones with MiXCR and retained in-frame beta chains. Every CDR3 protein is listed once, alongside the most common genes and DNA of its rows. The sample includes more than 550,000 distinct CDR3 sequences, with about 45% observed a single time. The leading ten clones occupy more than 7% of the sample. Specimen: peripheral blood or thyroid tissue (not recorded which). These receptors were collected from an adult man with Graves' disease, either hyperthyroidism or ophthalmopathy (not recorded which).

The chain recombines TRBV12-3 or TRBV12-4 with TRBJ1-5, with no clear D. This CDR3 has 13 residues. V was cut by 4 bases and J by 5 bases, with 9 bases left in between. DNA for the CDR3: TGTGCCAGCAGTTGGACCGACGATCAGCCCCAGCATTTT. Amino acid sequence: CASSWTDDQPQHF.

In this sample, this clonotype turned up a few times. This chain connects TRBV7-9 to TRBJ2-3; maybe TRBD2 (6 bases). The CDR3 contains 14 residues. Germline CDR1 and CDR2: SEHNR and FQNEAQ (reference sequence). V shed 0 bases and J shed 5 bases, with 9 bases lying between them. The DNA of the CDR3 is TGTGCCAGCAGCTTAGCGCGGGATCGAGATACGCAGTATTTT. Translation gives CASSLARDRDTQYF.

CDR3 sequence: CASSVGTGLNSPLHF. In DNA, the CDR3 is TGTGCCAGCAGCGTCGGGACAGGGTTAAATTCACCCCTCCACTTT. J is TRBJ1-6 and V is TRBV7-2, with 9 bases identical to TRBD1. V was clipped by 5 bases and J by 7 bases; unmatched bases: 6. The CDR3 covers 15 residues. CDR1 is SGHTA and CDR2 is FQGNSA in the germline V gene.

This clonotype was seen repeatedly, ten times or more. Written as DNA, the CDR3 is TGCAGCGTTGATTTCGGGACGGGGGAGACCCAGTACTTC. Protein: CSVDFGTGETQYF. The chain recombines TRBV29-1 with TRBJ2-5; D possibly uses TRBD1 or TRBD2 (5 bases each). The V gene lost 3 bases and the J gene lost 5 bases, with 13 bases spanning the gap. The CDR3 loop spans 13 amino acids. Germline V CDR1 and CDR2: SQVTM, ANQGSEA.

The V and J genes are TRBV18 and TRBJ1-1; TRBD1 matches 8 bases. CDR1 and CDR2 (germline): KGHSH, LQKENI. The CDR3 spans 14 residues. With V trimmed by 3 bases and J by 4 bases, 4 bases remained unmatched. This CDR3 reads CASSPGTGVTEAFF. CDR3 coding DNA: TGTGCCAGCTCACCCGGGACAGGAGTCACTGAAGCTTTCTTT.

The chain links TRBV7-8 to TRBJ1-6, with D hard to call. There are 13 residues in the CDR3. CDR1 and CDR2 (germline): SGHVS, FQNEAQ. V lost 5 bases, J lost 6 bases, and 8 bases lay in between. CDR3 in DNA: TGTGCCAGCAGCGGGTGGGGTAATTCACCCCTCCACTTT. Amino acids: CASSGWGNSPLHF.

CDR3: CASSFEGGAHSPLHF. The CDR3 nucleotides read TGTGCCAGCAGCTTTGAGGGAGGGGCCCACTCACCCCTCCACTTT. The chain uses TRBV7-4 and TRBJ1-6, with D possibly matching TRBD1 (5 bases). V was cut by 3 bases and J by 10 bases, with 16 bases left in between. From germline, CDR1 is SGHVT and CDR2 SQSDAQ. CDR3 length: 15 residues.

The chain has TRBV15 and TRBJ1-2, with 7 bases lining up with TRBD1. The CDR3 has 15 amino acids. The trim removed 5 bases at V and 3 bases at J, leaving 9 bases unmatched. Looked up from germline, CDR1 is LNHNV and CDR2 is YYDKDF (reference sequence). Here the CDR3 reads CATSRRQGLDYGYTF. The CDR3 DNA follows: TGTGCCACCAGCCGAAGACAGGGCTTAGACTATGGCTACACCTTC.

The sample holds many counts of this clonotype. The chain employs TRBV7-9 and TRBJ1-2; 8 bases fit TRBD1. The V segment lost 5 bases and the J segment 0 bases; nucleotides outside the gene matches: 8. The CDR3 spans 16 residues. Germline CDR1 and CDR2: SEHNR and FQNEAQ (reference sequence). The CDR3 here is CASSIGTGPANYGYTF. The CDR3 DNA reads TGTGCCAGCAGCATCGGGACAGGCCCCGCTAACTATGGCTACACCTTC.

The CDR3, as DNA: TGCGCCAGCAGTGTTGCGGGGGGCGCCAATCAGCCCCAGCATTTT. Amino acid sequence: CASSVAGGANQPQHF. This rearrangement joins TRBV10-2 to TRBJ1-5, with TRBD1 as a possible D gene (6 bases). The length of the CDR3 is 15 residues. CDR1 and CDR2 (germline): WSHSY, SAAADI. Trimming stripped 4 bases from V and 3 bases from J, with 13 bases between.

The CDR3 sequence is CASSEFEGAVSYGYTF. Here the CDR3 DNA reads TGTGCCAGCAGTGAATTTGAGGGGGCTGTTTCCTATGGCTACACCTTC. V is TRBV25-1 and J is TRBJ1-2; TRBD1 agrees at 7 bases. Germline-derived CDR1 and CDR2 are MGHDK and SYGVNS. The V gene end was trimmed by 1 base and the J gene end by 4 bases; junction bases not matched to a gene: 9. This CDR3 has 16 residues.

This clonotype came up many times. The chain employs TRBV16 and TRBJ2-7, with D unclear. V lost 4 bases to trimming and J lost 6 bases, with 10 bases between them. Germline V gives CDR1 KGHSY, CDR2 FQNENV. The CDR3 covers 12 residues. The CDR3 spells CASSLVASEQYF. The CDR3 region has the DNA TGTGCCAGCAGCCTAGTCGCTAGCGAGCAGTACTTC.

The chain couples TRBV7-6 to TRBJ2-6; D ambiguous. The CDR3 is 13 amino acids. With 7 bases removed from V and 3 bases from J, the gap between germline ends came to 7 bases. CDR1 is SGHVS, CDR2 FNYEAQ, per germline. CDR3 nucleotides: TGTGCCAGCAAAATTTATGGGGCCAACGTCCTGACTTTC. Translation gives CASKIYGANVLTF.

The chain carries TRBV6-1 and TRBJ2-2; the D is unclear. The germline gives CDR1 MNHNS, CDR2 SASEGT. Trimming cost V 7 bases and J 4 bases, with 16 bases left between them. The CDR3 has 15 amino acids. The CDR3 DNA follows: TGTGCCAGCACTGTGACCGGTGCAGCCACCGGGGAGCTGTTTTTT. Translation: CASTVTGAATGELFF.

The chain links TRBV2 to TRBJ2-2, with a weak D call TRBD2 (5 bases). Germline CDR1 is SNHLY and CDR2 is FYNNEI. The CDR3 runs 16 residues. Trimming took 3 bases from V and 4 from J, leaving 15 bases between them. CDR3 sequence: CASSDIPRAGTGELFF. The CDR3, as DNA: TGTGCCAGCAGTGATATCCCGAGGGCGGGCACCGGGGAGCTGTTTTTT. Filled out from reference TRBV2 and TRBJ2-2, the complete variable domain reads EPEVTQTPSHQVTQMGQEVILRCVPISNHLYFYWYRQILGQKVEFLVSFYNNEISEKSEIFDDQFSVERPDGSNFTLKIRSTKLEDSAMYFCASSDIPRAGTGELFFGEGSRLTVL.

The chain carries TRBV2 and TRBJ1-1; D gene unclear. The germline V and J ends were trimmed by 8 bases and 6 bases, with 13 bases remaining between them. The germline V gene encodes CDR1 SNHLY and CDR2 FYNNEI. This CDR3 comprises 12 residues. The CDR3 region has the DNA TGTGCCAGCCAGAGGGAGGTCTCTGAAGCTTTCTTT. Protein: CASQREVSEAFF.

V and J are TRBV20-1 and TRBJ2-7, with D perhaps matching TRBD1 (5 bases). The CDR3 is made up of 12 amino acids. V lost 5 bases, J lost 5 bases, and 13 bases lay in between. The germline gives CDR1 DFQATT, CDR2 SNEGSKA (reference sequence). The CDR3 DNA reads as TGCAGTGCTCTCAGGGAAGGGGACGAGCAGTACTTC. It is translated as CSALREGDEQYF.

The V and J genes are TRBV7-2 and TRBJ1-5; no clear D. V was cut by 5 bases and J by 1 base, with 15 bases left in between. The CDR3 has 16 amino acids. Per the germline V gene, CDR1 is SGHTA and CDR2 is FQGNSA. CDR3 residues: CASSLMGGWSNQPQHF. The CDR3 DNA follows: TGTGCCAGCAGCCTCATGGGCGGGTGGAGCAATCAGCCCCAGCATTTT.

V gene TRBV24-1 combines with J gene TRBJ1-1, with D maybe TRBD1 (6 bases). From germline, CDR1 is KGHDR and CDR2 SFDVKD. The V end was cut by 7 bases, the J end by 0 bases, with 8 bases between. The CDR3 contains 13 residues. The CDR3 region has the DNA TGTGCCACCAGCGGGGACATGAACACTGAAGCTTTCTTT. Translation: CATSGDMNTEAFF.

The chain joins TRBV7-2 to TRBJ2-5, with 15 bases matching TRBD2. The length of the CDR3 is 16 residues. Germline V gene sequence: CDR1 SGHTA, CDR2 FQGNSA. Losses at the gene ends were 5 bases for V and 4 bases for J; bases not matched to a gene: 5. The DNA for the CDR3 is TGTGCCAGCAGCGCTAGGACTAGCGGGGGGGGAGAGACCCAGTACTTC. Translating gives CASSARTSGGGETQYF.

This clonotype was detected ten times or more. The CDR3 loop is CVRPANEKLFF. CDR3 bases: TGTGTCAGACCGGCTAATGAAAAACTGTTTTTT. The chain uses TRBV15 and TRBJ1-4, with D unclear. The germline CDR1 and CDR2 sequences are LNHNV and YYDKDF (reference sequence). The CDR3 spans 11 residues.

This clonotype was counted at least ten times. This sequence may be a read error, since a much larger clone differs from it by one base. The chain carries TRBV7-9 and TRBJ1-1; D call uncertain. V lost 3 bases and J 6 bases, leaving 5 bases between the germline ends. This CDR3 has 11 residues. Germline V gene data show CDR1 as SEHNR and CDR2 as FQNEAQ (reference sequence). The DNA for the CDR3 is TGTGCCAGCAGCTTCGGCCCTGAAGCTTTCTTT. Amino acids: CASSFGPEAFF.

This clonotype was counted many times. The chain is built from TRBV7-2 and TRBJ1-3; weak D call: TRBD1 (5 bases). From germline, CDR1 is SGHTA and CDR2 FQGNSA. The ends were cut back, 0 bases at V and 0 bases at J, with 6 bases in the middle. CDR3 length: 15 amino acids. DNA of the CDR3: TGTGCCAGCAGCTTAGCACAGGCCTCTGGAAACACCATATATTTT. This translates into CASSLAQASGNTIYF.

The gene calls are TRBV25-1 and TRBJ2-5; possibly TRBD2 for D (6 bases). V lost 5 bases, J lost 2 bases, and 12 bases lay in between. The CDR3 is 14 amino acids. CDR1 and CDR2 from the germline V gene are MGHDK and SYGVNS. The CDR3 sequence is CASSTSTRQETQYF. The CDR3 DNA follows: TGTGCCAGCAGTACATCGACTAGGCAAGAGACCCAGTACTTC.

This clonotype was seen only a few times. The genes are TRBV12-3 or TRBV12-4 and TRBJ2-7, with D perhaps matching TRBD2 (6 bases). The V and J ends lost 0 bases and 7 bases respectively, with 13 bases between them. The CDR3 extends over 14 amino acids. The CDR3, as DNA: TGTGCCAGCAGTTTAGCGGGAGGTAGCCCGGAGCAGTACTTC. Translating it yields CASSLAGGSPEQYF.

There are many counts of this clonotype. The genes are TRBV6-1 and TRBJ1-2; possibly TRBD1 for D (5 bases). V shed 8 bases and J shed 3 bases, with 19 bases lying between them. The germline V gene has CDR1 MNHNS and CDR2 SASEGT. The CDR3 totals 15 residues. The CDR3: CASVRTQGRDYGYTF. The CDR3, as DNA: TGTGCCAGCGTTCGGACCCAGGGTCGGGACTATGGCTACACCTTC.

In its sample, this clonotype was seen many times. The chain recombines TRBV2 with TRBJ2-7, with a weak D call TRBD2 (7 bases). Between the trimmed V and J ends, which lost 3 bases and 4 bases, there was a span of 13 bases. This CDR3 has 14 residues. CDR1 SNHLY and CDR2 FYNNEI come from the germline V gene. CDR3 sequence: CASSERGGPYEQYF. CDR3 in DNA: TGTGCCAGCAGTGAGAGGGGGGGACCGTACGAGCAGTACTTC. The whole variable domain, remainder taken from reference TRBV2 and TRBJ2-7, is EPEVTQTPSHQVTQMGQEVILRCVPISNHLYFYWYRQILGQKVEFLVSFYNNEISEKSEIFDDQFSVERPDGSNFTLKIRSTKLEDSAMYFCASSERGGPYEQYFGPGTRLTVT.

The CDR3 bases are TGTGCCAGTAGTGGGGCAGGAGGAGAGACCCAGCATTTT. Translation gives CASSGAGGETQHF. The V gene is TRBV19, the J gene TRBJ1-5, with D possibly matching TRBD1 (5 bases). The CDR3 spans 13 residues. V was clipped by 5 bases and J by 11 bases, with 16 bases between them. Germline V CDR1 and CDR2: LNHDA, SQIVND (reference sequence).

This clonotype has just a few counts. V gene TRBV20-1 combines with J gene TRBJ1-4; no definite D call. Germline V gene sequence: CDR1 DFQATT, CDR2 SNEGSKA (reference sequence). V lost 6 bases, J lost 0 bases, and 14 bases lay in between. CDR3 length: 15 residues. The CDR3 sequence: CSARPGGATNEKLFF. CDR3 DNA: TGCAGTGCCAGACCTGGCGGCGCAACTAATGAAAAACTGTTTTTT.